The clone carrying this T cell receptor (beta chain) is a singleton in its sample. The entry originates in a study of CD8+CD57+ T cells in acquired aplastic anemia. About the research overall: The average read count for CD4+ cells in healthy donors was 10 million to 12 million.

TCR beta VDJ and CDR3 profiling used genomic DNA as template. TCRdb passed the reads through MiXCR, listing each CDR3 protein once. The repertoire includes roughly 81,000 distinct CDR3 sequences, around 44% of them detected once, and roughly 70% sits in the top ten. The source material was sorted CD4+, CD8+, or CD8+CD57+ T cells (not recorded which) from PBMCs. The TCR comes from a human donor in good health, serving as a control.

The CDR3 nucleotides are TGCAGCGTCACCGGGACAGGGGGCCCCAACACTGAAGCTTTCTTT. The encoded protein is CSVTGTGGPNTEAFF. The chain is built from TRBV29-1 and TRBJ1-1; 12 bases fit TRBD1. The germline gives CDR1 SQVTM, CDR2 ANQGSEA. V gave up 6 bases and J gave up 2 bases; unmatched junction bases: 7. This CDR3 comprises 15 residues. Full variable domain (outside the CDR3, taken from reference TRBV29-1 and TRBJ1-1): SAVISQKPSRDICQRGTSLTIQCQVDSQVTMMFWYRQQPGQSLTLIATANQGSEATYESGFVIDKFPISRPNLTFSTLTVSNMSPEDSSIYLCSVTGTGGPNTEAFFGQGTRLTVV.